Each of the 9 T cell receptor beta chains below was sequenced from the same sample in a study of blood T cell repertoires in COVID-19. Only in-frame clones appear in the TCRdb table, and some are missing; sequencing was by immunoSEQ multiplex PCR. The sample consists of about 110,000 clones, about four fifths of them appearing once. Sequencing was performed on peripheral blood. All receptors come from a woman between 65 and 79 years old with acute or convalescent COVID-19.

The rearrangement joins TRBV10-3 to TRBJ2-7; 8 bases align to TRBD2. Unmatched junction bases numbered 7, after V lost 6 bases and J lost 6 bases. Germline V gene lookup returns CDR1 ENHRY and CDR2 SYGVKD. The CDR3 totals 13 residues. CDR3 coding DNA: TGTGCCATCAGCCCCGGGAGGGGGAGCGAGCAGTACTTC. Translation gives CAISPGRGSEQYF.

This clone was found once. The chain joins TRBV15 to TRBJ2-7; 7 bases match TRBD2. In germline, CDR1 is LNHNV, CDR2 YYDKDF (reference sequence). This CDR3 has 13 amino acids. The junction had 4 bases not matched to a gene; V was cut back by 6 bases and J by 2 bases. CDR3 nucleotides: TGTGCCACCAGGGGGGAGGGAACCTACGAGCAGTACTTC. This translates into CATRGEGTYEQYF.

The chain is built from TRBV19 and TRBJ2-7, with 7 bases identical to TRBD1. The J segment lost 3 bases and the V segment lost 4 bases, leaving 6 bases of the junction unmatched. Germline V gene sequence: CDR1 LNHDA, CDR2 SQIVND (reference sequence). The length of the CDR3 is 14 residues. As DNA, the CDR3 is TGTGCCAGTAGTACCAGGACAGGCTACTACGAGCAGTACTTC. This codes for CASSTRTGYYEQYF.

V usage is TRBV6-5 and J usage is TRBJ2-1; tentatively, D is TRBD2 (6 bases). There are 15 residues in the CDR3. V was shortened by 1 base and J by 5 bases, with 12 bases between the two germline ends. The germline CDR1 and CDR2 sequences are MNHEY and SVGAGI. The CDR3 sequence is CASSYWAGSNNEQFF. CDR3 coding DNA: TGTGCCAGCAGTTACTGGGCGGGGTCTAACAATGAGCAGTTCTTC.

The chain uses TRBV28 and TRBJ2-1, with 11 nucleotides matching TRBD2. This CDR3 spans 15 amino acids. Trimming removed 5 bases from V and 8 bases from J; junction bases left unmatched: 8. The germline V gene encodes CDR1 MDHEN and CDR2 SYDVKM. The CDR3 region has the DNA TGTGCCAGCAGTATTAGCGGGAGGGCCCCCTATGAGCAGTTCTTC. This codes for CASSISGRAPYEQFF.

The chain is built from TRBV6-1 and TRBJ2-7; 7 positions match TRBD1. Germline-derived CDR1 and CDR2 are MNHNS and SASEGT. CDR3 length: 17 amino acids. V was clipped by 3 bases and J by 1 base; unmatched bases: 12. CDR3 region: CASSEDRLRVTSYEQYF. In DNA, the CDR3 is TGTGCCAGCAGTGAGGACAGGCTCAGAGTAACATCCTACGAGCAGTACTTC.

V usage is TRBV20-1 and J usage is TRBJ2-3, with 8 bases fitting TRBD2. The germline CDR1 and CDR2 sequences are DFQATT and SNEGSKA (reference sequence). The CDR3 has 14 residues. The ends lost 3 bases at V and 4 bases at J; junction bases unmatched: 6. The CDR3 here is CSASGVTSADTQYF. CDR3 sequence (DNA): TGCAGTGCTAGTGGTGTGACTAGCGCAGATACGCAGTATTTT.

The CDR3 region has the DNA TGTGCCAGCAGCTTAGTAGGCAGGACCAATCGGGGAGAGACCCAGTACTTC. This codes for CASSLVGRTNRGETQYF. The chain uses TRBV7-8 and TRBJ2-5; D may be TRBD2 (5 bases). V was trimmed by 1 base and J by 4 bases, leaving 19 bases between them. Looked up from germline, CDR1 is SGHVS and CDR2 is FQNEAQ. The CDR3 runs 17 residues.

This chain joins TRBV25-1 and TRBJ2-2; TRBD1 matches 9 bases. The CDR3 is 15 amino acids. V lost 3 bases, J lost 5 bases, and 4 bases stayed unmatched. The germline gives CDR1 MGHDK, CDR2 SYGVNS. The CDR3: CASSEPDRGTGELFF. The CDR3 nucleotides are TGTGCCAGCAGTGAGCCGGACAGGGGAACCGGGGAGCTGTTTTTT. The entire variable domain, with the rest obtained from reference TRBV25-1 and TRBJ2-2, is as follows: EADIYQTPRYLVIGTGKKITLECSQTMGHDKMYWYQQDPGMELHLIHYSYGVNSTEKGDLSSESTVSRIRTEHFPLTLESARPSHTSQYLCASSEPDRGTGELFFGEGSRLTVL.